The sequence of this T cell receptor (beta chain) was determined in a study of CD8+ T cells in alopecia areata. Treatment given: oral pan-JAK inhibitor, 5-10 mg twice daily. Trimming took off 0 bases at V and 6 bases at J, with 13 bases between the two ends. The germline gives CDR1 SGHRS, CDR2 YFSETQ. The CDR3 totals 15 residues. Investigators isolated RNA and reverse transcribed it into cDNA to act as the sequencing template. Sequencing used immunoSEQ multiplex PCR; TCRdb keeps in-frame clones, though not all of them. The table records approximately 190,000 clones, roughly 64% of them present only once. This clone has a handful of counts.

V and J are TRBV5-1 and TRBJ2-1; no clear D. This TCR derives from a human donor with alopecia areata. The sequenced sample was CD4+ T cells sorted from blood, obtained at week 24, from a patient treated with tofacitinib. The CDR3 DNA reads as TGCGCCAGCAGCTTGGACGGAGACTCGAGCAATGAGCAGTTCTTC. It encodes CASSLDGDSSNEQFF.